These 29 T cell receptor beta chains were sequenced from one sample in a study of blood T cell repertoires in COVID-19. Assay: immunoSEQ multiplex PCR; the TCRdb copy retains only in-frame clones and omits some. Counted here are under 250,000 clones, around 85% occurring once; the ten biggest clones make up 1.3%. The sample was PBMCs or T cells enriched from blood (not recorded which). These receptors were collected from a woman between 40 and 55 years old with acute COVID-19.

The CDR3 sequence: CASSEKSRAGSLHEQYF. Here the CDR3 DNA reads TGCGCCAGCAGTGAGAAGTCGCGGGCCGGGAGCCTCCACGAGCAGTACTTC. The chain couples TRBV10-1 to TRBJ2-7; D possibly corresponds to TRBD2 (6 bases). Germline values: CDR1 WNHNN, CDR2 SYGVQD (reference sequence). Trimming cost V 2 bases and J 5 bases, with 22 bases left between them. The CDR3 has 17 amino acids.

This clone has only one observation. J is TRBJ2-1 and V is TRBV27; 11 nucleotides align to TRBD2. With V trimmed by 4 bases and J by 1 base, 3 bases remained unmatched. This CDR3 contains 16 residues. Looked up from germline, CDR1 is MNHEY and CDR2 is SMNVEV (reference sequence). This CDR3 reads CASSYRLAGSYNEQFF. The CDR3 nucleotides are TGTGCCAGCAGTTACCGACTAGCGGGATCCTACAATGAGCAGTTCTTC.

The chain is built from TRBV15 and TRBJ1-1; D uncertain. V dropped 8 bases and J dropped 1 base, with 8 bases sitting between them. This CDR3 has 12 residues. Looked up from germline, CDR1 is LNHNV and CDR2 is YYDKDF (reference sequence). The CDR3 DNA sequence: TGTGCCACCGCTAGCCCGAACACTGAAGCTTTCTTT. Its protein product is CATASPNTEAFF. The full variable domain, its missing parts supplied by reference TRBV15 and TRBJ1-1, is DAMVIQNPRYQVTQFGKPVTLSCSQTLNHNVMYWYQQKSSQAPKLLFHYYDKDFNNEADTPDNFQSRRPNTSFCFLDIRSPGLGDTAMYLCATASPNTEAFFGQGTRLTVV.

The genes are TRBV14 and TRBJ2-3, with 10 bases lining up with TRBD1. Per the germline V gene, CDR1 is SGHDN and CDR2 is FVKESK. V shed 4 bases and J 5 bases; nucleotides not matched to a gene: 3. CDR3 length: 14 amino acids. The CDR3 here is CASSRTGGGDTQYF. In nucleotides, the CDR3 is TGTGCCAGCAGCCGGACAGGGGGAGGAGATACGCAGTATTTT.

The gene calls are TRBV25-1 and TRBJ2-1; 12 bases line up with TRBD2. CDR3 length: 15 amino acids. CDR1 MGHDK and CDR2 SYGVNS come from the germline V gene. The V segment lost 6 bases and the J segment 6 bases; nucleotides outside the gene matches: 6. DNA of the CDR3: TGTGCCAGCAGATCCCCTAGCGGGAGGGCCAATGAGCAGTTCTTC. Translated, it gives CASRSPSGRANEQFF.

This chain connects TRBV4-1 to TRBJ1-4, with TRBD1 matching 9 bases. V lost 3 bases to trimming and J lost 8 bases; unmatched junction nucleotides: 10. Per the germline V gene, CDR1 is MGHRA and CDR2 is YSYEKL. There are 16 residues in the CDR3. The CDR3 DNA follows: TGCGCCAGCAGCCAGGAATTGGACAGGGGAATGGAAAAACTGTTTTTT. The encoded protein is CASSQELDRGMEKLFF.

The chain couples TRBV27 to TRBJ2-1, with a tentative D call TRBD2 (6 bases). In germline, CDR1 is MNHEY, CDR2 SMNVEV (reference sequence). CDR3 length: 16 residues. The germline V and J ends were trimmed by 3 bases and 8 bases, with 20 bases remaining between them. Written as DNA, the CDR3 is TGTGCCAGCAGTTTCACGGTCAGCGGGCTGGGGGATGAGCAGTTCTTC. This sequence encodes CASSFTVSGLGDEQFF.

As regards this clone: Other nucleotide sequences in the sample specify the same CDR3. The chain employs TRBV4-2 and TRBJ2-7, with D possibly being TRBD2 (6 bases). The CDR3 runs 15 residues. Trimming stripped 0 bases from V and 4 bases from J, with 13 bases between. Germline V gives CDR1 LGHNA, CDR2 YNFKEQ. In DNA, the CDR3 is TGTGCCAGCAGCCAAGAGGTAGCGGAGTTATACGAGCAGTACTTC. This encodes CASSQEVAELYEQYF.

The V and J genes are TRBV2 and TRBJ2-5; 9 bases agree with TRBD1. V trimming: 8 bases; J trimming: 5 bases; junction bases outside the gene matches: 9. CDR3 size: 14 residues. Germline V gene data show CDR1 as SNHLY and CDR2 as FYNNEI. CDR3 coding DNA: TGTGCCAGCGTTCGACAGGGGGGAAAGGAGACCCAGTACTTC. Translated, it gives CASVRQGGKETQYF.

This rearrangement joins TRBV19 to TRBJ2-7, with D perhaps TRBD2 (6 bases). Germline loops: CDR1 LNHDA, CDR2 SQIVND (reference sequence). The V end lost 5 bases, the J end lost 1 base, and 15 bases lay between the germline ends. There are 15 residues in the CDR3. The CDR3 loop reads CASSFRGDGSYEQYF. The CDR3 DNA reads TGTGCCAGTAGTTTCCGCGGGGATGGGTCCTACGAGCAGTACTTC.

About this clone: Within the sample, other DNA sequences also encode this same CDR3. The rearrangement joins TRBV24-1 to TRBJ2-3; TRBD2 matches 14 bases. CDR1 and CDR2 from the germline V gene are KGHDR and SFDVKD. V lost 4 bases and J lost 0; bases outside the gene matches: 2. The CDR3 loop spans 17 amino acids. In DNA form, the CDR3 reads TGTGCCACCAGTGAACGGACTAGCGGGAGGAGCACAGATACGCAGTATTTT. This gives the protein CATSERTSGRSTDTQYF.

This chain joins TRBV18 and TRBJ2-3; D may be TRBD1 (7 bases). The CDR3 contains 13 residues. Trimming cost V 3 bases and J 6 bases, with 10 bases left between them. Germline assignment: CDR1 KGHSH and CDR2 LQKENI. CDR3 sequence: CASSPRGVDTQYF. Written as DNA, the CDR3 is TGTGCCAGCTCACCCAGGGGGGTCGATACGCAGTATTTT.

The V gene is TRBV30, the J gene TRBJ2-3, with D tentatively TRBD2 (6 bases). Looked up from germline, CDR1 is GTSNPN and CDR2 is SVGIG (reference sequence). The CDR3 extends over 15 amino acids. Trimming took 0 bases from V and 1 from J, leaving 11 bases between them. This CDR3 reads CAWSVLTRGTDTQYF. CDR3 bases: TGTGCCTGGAGTGTTCTGACTAGGGGCACAGATACGCAGTATTTT.

V usage is TRBV6-5 and J usage is TRBJ2-2, with 8 bases that match TRBD1. Germline V gene lookup returns CDR1 MNHEY and CDR2 SVGAGI. The CDR3 contains 14 residues. V was clipped by 7 bases and J by 7 bases; unmatched bases: 8. The DNA for the CDR3 is TGTGCCAGCAACGCGGACAGGGAGGTCGGGGAGCTGTTTTTT. Its translation: CASNADREVGELFF.

The rearrangement joins TRBV18 to TRBJ1-2, with D perhaps matching TRBD1 (5 bases). Germline V lookup: CDR1 KGHSH, CDR2 LQKENI. V was cut by 3 bases and J by 10 bases, with 12 bases left in between. The CDR3 has 12 amino acids. The CDR3 is CASSPGGLDYTF. CDR3 coding DNA: TGTGCCAGCTCACCGGGGGGTTTAGACTACACCTTC. Filled out from reference TRBV18 and TRBJ1-2, the complete variable domain reads NAGVMQNPRHLVRRRGQEARLRCSPMKGHSHVYWYRQLPEEGLKFMVYLQKENIIDESGMPKERFSAEFPKEGPSILRIQQVVRGDSAAYFCASSPGGLDYTFGSGTRLTVV.

CDR3 sequence reads: CASSEGYNSLNTQYF. The CDR3 DNA reads as TGTGCCAGCAGTGAAGGGTATAATAGCCTAAATACGCAGTATTTT. This chain links TRBV2 with TRBJ2-3; D not resolved. The CDR3 totals 15 residues. Trimming took off 1 base at V and 7 bases at J, with 15 bases between the two ends. In germline, CDR1 is SNHLY, CDR2 FYNNEI.

This chain joins TRBV2 and TRBJ2-7, with 12 positions matching TRBD2. Germline CDR1 is SNHLY and CDR2 is FYNNEI. V trimming: 9 bases; J trimming: 3 bases; junction bases outside the gene matches: 18. The CDR3 has 18 residues. The CDR3: CASEDPRASGRVRYEQYF. The CDR3, as DNA: TGTGCCAGTGAGGACCCACGGGCTAGCGGGAGGGTGCGCTACGAGCAGTACTTC.

V is TRBV6-2 or TRBV6-3 and J is TRBJ2-3; D is unclear. CDR3 length: 14 amino acids. With 0 bases removed from V and 4 bases from J, the gap between germline ends came to 8 bases. Per the germline V gene, CDR1 is MNHEY and CDR2 is SVGEGT. The CDR3 sequence is CASSYSAAPDTQYF. CDR3 in DNA: TGTGCCAGCAGTTACTCGGCGGCACCAGATACGCAGTATTTT.

The rearrangement joins TRBV7-6 to TRBJ2-3; TRBD2 matches 7 bases. Germline V gene lookup returns CDR1 SGHVS and CDR2 FNYEAQ. The CDR3 is made up of 18 amino acids. The J segment lost 1 base and the V segment lost 1 base, leaving 11 bases of the junction unmatched. CDR3 residues: CASSLGVAGAAGTDTQYF. Written as DNA, the CDR3 is TGTGCCAGCAGCTTAGGGGTAGCGGGTGCTGCTGGCACAGATACGCAGTATTTT.

CDR3 bases: TGTGCCAGCAGAGCTCGACAGGGACTTTCTGGAAACACCATATATTTT. Its protein product is CASRARQGLSGNTIYF. J is TRBJ1-3 and V is TRBV6-6; 7 positions match TRBD1. V lost 6 bases and J lost 1; bases outside the gene matches: 9. In germline, CDR1 is MNHNY, CDR2 SVGAGI (reference sequence). This CDR3 is built from 16 residues.

The chain recombines TRBV5-1 with TRBJ2-5; tentative D call: TRBD1 (6 bases). This CDR3 is built from 14 residues. V was pared by 4 bases and J by 0 bases, with 10 bases between. Germline values: CDR1 SGHRS, CDR2 YFSETQ. The DNA for the CDR3 is TGCGCCAGCAGCCCATCAGGGGACCAAGAGACCCAGTACTTC. It specifies CASSPSGDQETQYF.

This clone showed up just a few times. The chain employs TRBV5-8 and TRBJ2-3, with a possible D match to TRBD1 (5 bases). This CDR3 spans 13 amino acids. The ends were cut back, 6 bases at V and 4 bases at J, with 12 bases in the middle. CDR1 SGHTS and CDR2 YDEGEE come from the germline V gene. Here the CDR3 DNA reads TGTGCCAGCACCCAAGTGGGGCCAGATACGCAGTATTTT. It specifies CASTQVGPDTQYF. Variable domain in full (rest from reference TRBV5-8 and TRBJ2-3): EAGVTQSPTHLIKTRGQQATLRCSPISGHTSVYWYQQALGLGLQFLLWYDEGEERNRGNFPPRFSGRQFPNYSSELNVNALELEDSALYLCASTQVGPDTQYFGPGTRLTVL.

This clone was seen once. V and J are TRBV19 and TRBJ2-7; a weak D match, TRBD2 (7 bases). With 3 bases removed from V and 4 bases from J, the gap between germline ends came to 16 bases. CDR1 and CDR2 from the germline V gene are LNHDA and SQIVND (reference sequence). This CDR3 comprises 15 residues. The CDR3 nucleotides are TGTGCCAGTAGTATTGGAACGGGGGGCGTGTACGAGCAGTACTTC. Translated, it gives CASSIGTGGVYEQYF.

The chain carries TRBV7-2 and TRBJ2-7, with a weak D call TRBD2 (7 bases). The germline V and J ends were trimmed by 1 base and 5 bases, with 15 bases remaining between them. Germline V gives CDR1 SGHTA, CDR2 FQGNSA. The CDR3 has 15 residues. The CDR3: CASSLGGAGANEQYF. The CDR3 DNA sequence: TGTGCCAGCAGCTTAGGTGGTGCGGGGGCCAACGAGCAGTACTTC.

In nucleotides, the CDR3 is TGTGCCAGTAGCCAAGGGACAGGGAGGCGCGAGCAGTACTTC. Its protein product is CASSQGTGRREQYF. The chain is built from TRBV19 and TRBJ2-7; 9 bases line up with TRBD1. The CDR3 length is 14 residues. V was pared by 6 bases and J by 6 bases, with 9 bases of the junction left unmatched. CDR1 is LNHDA, CDR2 SQIVND, per germline (reference sequence).

This clone was seen a handful of times. The chain employs TRBV5-1 and TRBJ1-1; 10 positions match TRBD1. Germline CDR1 reads SGHRS; CDR2 reads YFSETQ. The CDR3 runs to 16 residues. Trimming removed 3 bases from V and 0 bases from J; junction bases left unmatched: 5. This CDR3 reads CASSSQGTGVNTEAFF. The CDR3 coding sequence is TGCGCCAGCAGCTCCCAGGGGACAGGGGTGAACACTGAAGCTTTCTTT.

This clone was seen a handful of times. The chain combines TRBV5-8 with TRBJ1-2; D gene uncertain. Germline V gene data show CDR1 as SGHTS and CDR2 as YDEGEE. The CDR3 extends over 13 amino acids. V shed 0 bases and J shed 3 bases, with 6 bases lying between them. The CDR3 here is CASSLAADYGYTF. The CDR3 nucleotides are TGTGCCAGCAGCTTGGCCGCGGACTATGGCTACACCTTC.

The CDR3 spells CASSLLEGQGTEAFF. CDR3 coding DNA: TGTGCCAGCAGCTTATTGGAAGGGCAGGGCACTGAAGCTTTCTTT. The chain couples TRBV7-8 to TRBJ1-1; the D gene is possibly TRBD1 (5 bases). The germline V gene has CDR1 SGHVS and CDR2 FQNEAQ. The V gene lost 2 bases and the J gene lost 4 bases, with 14 bases spanning the gap. CDR3 size: 15 residues. The full variable domain, in which reference TRBV7-8 and TRBJ1-1 provide the parts outside the CDR3, is GAGVSQSPRYKVAKRGQDVALRCDPISGHVSLFWYQQALGQGPEFLTYFQNEAQLDKSGLPSDRFFAERPEGSVSTLKIQRTQQEDSAVYLCASSLLEGQGTEAFFGQGTRLTVV.

The rearrangement joins TRBV11-3 to TRBJ1-1, with a weak D call TRBD1 (5 bases). The CDR3 spans 13 residues. Trimming left V 0 bases short and J 7 bases short, with 9 bases between. Germline CDR1 SGHNT, CDR2 YENEEA. CDR3 sequence: CASSLEGHGEAFF. DNA for the CDR3: TGTGCCAGCAGCTTAGAGGGGCACGGTGAAGCTTTCTTT.